One and the same sample provided the 14 T cell receptor beta chains below, sequenced in a study of Ad26.COV2.S vaccination and SARS-CoV-2 variants (dated by TCRdb to about 2021). The library was prepared using the immunoSEQ multiplex PCR assay. TCRdb provides this immuneACCESS table in a form limited to in-frame rearrangements. Some clones are lacking; in checked studies, under half of them reflect an unresolved V gene, and why the rest are absent is not known. The sample table records approximately 240,000 clones; approximately 88% of these occur just once. The leading ten clones occupy approximately 12% of the sample. The treatment or condition label, as the study defines it: around 19 received Ad26.COV2.S at low or high dose, single or two shots; 5 received placebo; per-sample allocation not given. Repertoires of vaccine and placebo recipients were sequenced from samples collected on day 63 after the first injection.

Sample: peripheral blood, taken in a trial of Ad26.COV2.S vaccine versus placebo. The source of these receptors is a person aged 18-60 years who received the Ad26.COV2.S COVID-19 vaccine or a placebo.

This sequence joins TRBV2 and TRBJ1-2; perhaps TRBD1 as D (5 bases). V dropped 4 bases and J dropped 2 bases, with 8 bases sitting between them. In germline, CDR1 is SNHLY, CDR2 FYNNEI. This CDR3 contains 13 residues. The CDR3 region is CASSVKGNYGYTF. The CDR3 nucleotides read TGTGCCAGCAGTGTGAAGGGGAACTATGGCTACACCTTC.

J is TRBJ1-5 and V is TRBV18; no reliable D call. The CDR3 covers 14 residues. Germline lookup yields CDR1 KGHSH and CDR2 LQKENI. Trimming shortened V by 2 bases and J by 1 base, and 6 bases separated the two germline ends. CDR3 coding DNA: TGTGCCAGCTCACCAGAGATCAGCAATCAGCCCCAGCATTTT. Its protein product is CASSPEISNQPQHF. The entire variable domain, with the rest obtained from reference TRBV18 and TRBJ1-5, is as follows: NAGVMQNPRHLVRRRGQEARLRCSPMKGHSHVYWYRQLPEEGLKFMVYLQKENIIDESGMPKERFSAEFPKEGPSILRIQQVVRGDSAAYFCASSPEISNQPQHFGDGTRLSIL.

This sequence joins TRBV12-3 or TRBV12-4 and TRBJ2-2; D perhaps matches TRBD1 (5 bases). The CDR3 extends over 12 amino acids. V lost 4 bases to trimming and J lost 9 bases, with 9 bases between them. The DNA for the CDR3 is TGTGCCAGCAGTTCTAAGGGGTGGGAGCTGTTTTTT. Residues: CASSSKGWELFF.

The chain employs TRBV7-2 and TRBJ2-1, with a weak D call TRBD2 (6 bases). Trimming took off 0 bases at V and 0 bases at J, with 6 bases between the two ends. The CDR3 consists of 15 residues. Germline V gene lookup returns CDR1 SGHTA and CDR2 FQGNSA. The chain's CDR3 is CASSLAAGSYNEQFF. CDR3 sequence (DNA): TGTGCCAGCAGCTTAGCAGCGGGCTCCTACAATGAGCAGTTCTTC.

This chain uses TRBV6-4 with TRBJ2-3; tentatively, D is TRBD2 (7 bases). The V end was cut by 3 bases, the J end by 3 bases, with 13 bases between. Germline assignment: CDR1 MRHNA and CDR2 SNTAGT. This CDR3 contains 15 residues. CDR3 sequence: CASSERGGGTDTQYF. DNA for the CDR3: TGTGCCAGCAGTGAGAGGGGGGGCGGGACAGATACGCAGTATTTT.

This clone appeared once. The chain couples TRBV6-2 or TRBV6-3 to TRBJ2-1; 11 bases are shared with TRBD2. CDR3 length: 18 amino acids. Germline-derived CDR1 and CDR2 are MNHEY and SVGEGT. V shed 2 bases, J shed 9 bases, and the junction held 15 bases outside the gene matches. The CDR3 reads CASSYTRTSGSWRAEQFF. DNA for the CDR3: TGTGCCAGCAGTTACACTCGGACTAGCGGGTCATGGAGGGCTGAGCAGTTCTTC.

The rearrangement joins TRBV5-4 to TRBJ2-1; 10 bases fit TRBD2. CDR1 and CDR2 from the germline V gene are SGHNT and YYREEE (reference sequence). Trimming cost V 2 bases and J 9 bases; bases outside gene matches: 17. This CDR3 has 18 residues. The chain's CDR3 is CASSFIGRSGGITGEQFF. CDR3 nucleotides: TGTGCCAGCAGCTTCATTGGGCGTAGCGGGGGGATTACGGGTGAGCAGTTCTTC.

This clone was counted between two and nine times. V is TRBV29-1 and J is TRBJ1-5; D might be TRBD1 (6 bases). The CDR3 covers 13 residues. Trimming left V 6 bases short and J 5 bases short, with 14 bases between. Germline V gene data show CDR1 as SQVTM and CDR2 as ANQGSEA. The CDR3 protein is CSVQGTGDQPQHF. CDR3 DNA: TGCAGCGTCCAGGGGACCGGCGATCAGCCCCAGCATTTT.

Only a few counts were recorded for this clone. The V gene is TRBV6-5, the J gene TRBJ2-7, with a tentative D call TRBD2 (5 bases). CDR1 MNHEY and CDR2 SVGAGI come from the germline V gene. There are 11 residues in the CDR3. V was pared by 6 bases and J by 7 bases, with 10 bases between. CDR3 protein: CASRAPGEQYF. DNA for the CDR3: TGTGCCAGCAGGGCCCCGGGGGAGCAGTACTTC.

The chain combines TRBV7-3 with TRBJ2-1; TRBD2 matches at 7 bases. Germline trimming cut 5 bases from V and 8 bases from J; bases unmatched to any gene: 12. There are 15 residues in the CDR3. Germline V gives CDR1 SGHTA, CDR2 FQGTGA. The CDR3 loop is CASSPLAGVWYEQFF. The CDR3, as DNA: TGTGCCAGCAGCCCTCTCGCGGGAGTGTGGTATGAGCAGTTCTTC.

This chain joins TRBV5-1 and TRBJ1-1; D unclear. The CDR3 covers 14 residues. The germline V gene has CDR1 SGHRS and CDR2 YFSETQ. V was clipped by 2 bases and J by 0 bases, with 8 bases between them. Written as DNA, the CDR3 is TGCGCCAGCAGCTTTACGGCCTTGAACACTGAAGCTTTCTTT. This sequence encodes CASSFTALNTEAFF.

This chain's CDR3 is CASRTGNTIYF. CDR3 sequence (DNA): TGTGCCAGCAGGACTGGAAACACCATATATTTT. The chain carries TRBV28 and TRBJ1-3; D is unresolved. The CDR3 is 11 amino acids. The V end was cut by 6 bases, the J end by 2 bases, with 2 bases between. Per the germline V gene, CDR1 is MDHEN and CDR2 is SYDVKM.

The chain has TRBV7-2 and TRBJ2-3, with 10 positions matching TRBD2. V shed 3 bases and J 3 bases; nucleotides not matched to a gene: 0. Germline lookup yields CDR1 SGHTA and CDR2 FQGNSA. The CDR3 has 14 amino acids. This chain's CDR3 is CASSFSGRTDTQYF. The CDR3, as DNA: TGTGCCAGCAGCTTTAGCGGGAGGACAGATACGCAGTATTTT.

This clone was recorded only once. The same CDR3 can be traced to other DNA sequences in this sample. The chain links TRBV7-8 to TRBJ2-7; TRBD1 might be the D (5 bases). The length of the CDR3 is 13 residues. The germline V gene encodes CDR1 SGHVS and CDR2 FQNEAQ. Deletions cut 4 bases from V and 6 bases from J, with 13 bases between. CDR3 coding DNA: TGTGCCAGCAGCTCCGGACAAGTCGGCGAGCAGTACTTC. Its protein product is CASSSGQVGEQYF.